Listed below are T cell receptor beta chains from one sample, sequenced in a study of T cell responses to AZD1222 COVID-19 vaccine. Profiling relied on immunoSEQ multiplex PCR, and the TCRdb table lists in-frame clones only, not all of them. The sample includes about 120,000 clones, around 92% of them seen just once. The sample consisted of peripheral blood, taken on day 0 of AZD1222 vaccination. These receptors were obtained from an adult in good health. CDR3s include the opening cysteine and the closing phenylalanine or tryptophan. D genes are given only for firm matches. Expanded clones are given a class, and other clones once, few, many or no size at all.

clone_size: .; v_call: TRBV12-3/TRBV12-4; j_call: TRBJ1-1; d_call: .; cdr3_nt: TGTGCCAGCAGTCTCGGAACCGTCGATGAAGCTTTCTTT; cdr3_aa: CASSLGTVDEAFF
clone_size: .; v_call: TRBV4-3; j_call: TRBJ2-1; d_call: TRBD1; cdr3_nt: TGCGCCAGCAGCCAAGATGGACAGGACCCTTTTTACAATGAGCAGTTCTTC; cdr3_aa: CASSQDGQDPFYNEQFF
clone_size: .; v_call: TRBV29-1; j_call: TRBJ2-7; d_call: TRBD2; cdr3_nt: TGCAGCGTACAGCTAGCGGGAGGGAACGACGAGCAGTACTTC; cdr3_aa: CSVQLAGGNDEQYF
clone_size: .; v_call: TRBV6-5; j_call: TRBJ1-4; d_call: .; cdr3_nt: TGTGCCAGCAGTTACCGTGTTGGTGGGGGTAATGAAAAACTGTTTTTT; cdr3_aa: CASSYRVGGGNEKLFF
clone_size: .; v_call: TRBV6-2/TRBV6-3; j_call: TRBJ2-3; d_call: TRBD2; cdr3_nt: TGTGCCAGCAGTTTCACTAGCGGGAAGATTAGCGCAGAGAGAGATACGCAGTATTTT; cdr3_aa: CASSFTSGKISAERDTQYF
clone_size: .; v_call: TRBV6-2/TRBV6-3; j_call: TRBJ2-1; d_call: TRBD2; cdr3_nt: TGTGCCAGCAGTTACCAGATAGCGGGAGTTGACAATGAGCAGTTCTTC; cdr3_aa: CASSYQIAGVDNEQFF
clone_size: .; v_call: TRBV4-3; j_call: TRBJ1-5; d_call: .; cdr3_nt: TGCGCCAGCAGCCAAGATTTAGGACGGCCCCTAGGAGGGCAGCCCCAGCATTTT; cdr3_aa: CASSQDLGRPLGGQPQHF
clone_size: .; v_call: TRBV18; j_call: TRBJ1-5; d_call: TRBD1; cdr3_nt: TGTGCCAGCTCGCAACAGGGGGCGAATCAGCCCCAGCATTTT; cdr3_aa: CASSQQGANQPQHF
clone_size: few; v_call: TRBV4-1; j_call: TRBJ1-2; d_call: .; cdr3_nt: TGCGCCAGCAGCCAAGAAGGAAACAGCCCCTATGGCTACACCTTC; cdr3_aa: CASSQEGNSPYGYTF
clone_size: .; v_call: TRBV6-1; j_call: TRBJ1-5; d_call: .; cdr3_nt: TGTGCCAGCAGTGAAGGCGGGGGGCATCAGCCCCAGCATTTT; cdr3_aa: CASSEGGGHQPQHF
clone_size: .; v_call: TRBV12-3/TRBV12-4; j_call: TRBJ1-1; d_call: .; cdr3_nt: TGTGCCAGCAGTTTAGAGGCGGGTCACGTCGCTTTCTTT; cdr3_aa: CASSLEAGHVAFF
clone_size: .; v_call: TRBV18; j_call: TRBJ2-3; d_call: TRBD1; cdr3_nt: TGTGCCAGCTCACCGACAGGGGGTCAGGATACGCAGTATTTT; cdr3_aa: CASSPTGGQDTQYF
clone_size: .; v_call: TRBV27; j_call: TRBJ2-3; d_call: TRBD2; cdr3_nt: TGTGCCAGCAGTTTATCGGGGACTACCCAAGATACGCAGTATTTT; cdr3_aa: CASSLSGTTQDTQYF
clone_size: .; v_call: TRBV6-5; j_call: TRBJ1-2; d_call: .; cdr3_nt: TGTGCCACCTTACAGCGACCCCAAGGTGGCTACACCTTC; cdr3_aa: CATLQRPQGGYTF